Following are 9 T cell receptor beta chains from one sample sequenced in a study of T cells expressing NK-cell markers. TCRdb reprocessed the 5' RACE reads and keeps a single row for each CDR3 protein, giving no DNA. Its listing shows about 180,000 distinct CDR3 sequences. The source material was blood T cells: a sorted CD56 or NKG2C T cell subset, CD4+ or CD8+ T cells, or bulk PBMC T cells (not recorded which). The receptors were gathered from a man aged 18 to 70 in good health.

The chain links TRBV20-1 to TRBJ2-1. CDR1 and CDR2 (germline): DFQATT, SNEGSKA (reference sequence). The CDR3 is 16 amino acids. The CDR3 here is CSARELQRGSYNEQFF.

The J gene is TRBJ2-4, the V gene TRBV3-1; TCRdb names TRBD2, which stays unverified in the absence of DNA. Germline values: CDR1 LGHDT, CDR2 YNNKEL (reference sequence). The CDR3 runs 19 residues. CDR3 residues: CASSQAKLAGGGAKNIQYF.

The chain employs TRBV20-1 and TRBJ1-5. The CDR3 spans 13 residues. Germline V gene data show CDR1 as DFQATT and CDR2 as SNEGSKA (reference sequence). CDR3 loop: CSARDLDFQPQHF.

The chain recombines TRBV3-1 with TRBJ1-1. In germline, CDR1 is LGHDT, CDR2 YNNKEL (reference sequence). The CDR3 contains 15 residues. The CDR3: CASSQDRPPNTEAFF. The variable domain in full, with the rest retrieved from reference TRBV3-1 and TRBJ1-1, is DTAVSQTPKYLVTQMGNDKSIKCEQNLGHDTMYWYKQDSKKFLKIMFSYNNKELIINETVPNRFSPKSPDKAHLNLHINSLELGDSAVYFCASSQDRPPNTEAFFGQGTRLTVV.

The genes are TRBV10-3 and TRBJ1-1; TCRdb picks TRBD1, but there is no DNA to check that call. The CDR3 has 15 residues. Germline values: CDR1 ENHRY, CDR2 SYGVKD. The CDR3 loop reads CAISMTGDGSTEAFF.

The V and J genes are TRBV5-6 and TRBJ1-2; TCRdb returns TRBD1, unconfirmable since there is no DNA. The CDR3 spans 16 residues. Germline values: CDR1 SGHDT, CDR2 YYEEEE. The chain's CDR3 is CASSITGTGGHYGYTF.

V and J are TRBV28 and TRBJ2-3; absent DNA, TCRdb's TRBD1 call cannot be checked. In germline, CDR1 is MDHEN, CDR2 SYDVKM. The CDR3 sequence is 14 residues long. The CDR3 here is CASGWTGRTDTQYF.

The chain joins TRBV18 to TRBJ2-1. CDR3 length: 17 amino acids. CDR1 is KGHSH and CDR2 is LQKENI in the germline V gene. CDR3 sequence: CASSPPVAHDGYNEQFF.

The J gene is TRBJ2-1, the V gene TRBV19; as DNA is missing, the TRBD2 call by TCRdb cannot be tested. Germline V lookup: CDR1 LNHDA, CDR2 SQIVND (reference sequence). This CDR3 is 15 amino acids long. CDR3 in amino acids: CASSISSGGGNEQFF.